Listed below are T cell receptor beta chains from one sample, sequenced in a study of Graves' ophthalmopathy and Graves' hyperthyroidism. Via MiXCR, TCRdb re-called the multiplex PCR reads, giving one row per CDR3 protein. The table has over a million distinct CDR3 sequences, about two fifths seen once; the top ten hold more than 9.5%. Sequenced input: peripheral blood or thyroid tissue (not recorded which). The receptors originated from an adult man with Graves' hyperthyroidism. Both conserved end residues are part of each CDR3. Fields, in order: D gene, clone size, V gene, J gene, CDR3 DNA, CDR3 protein. The D gene is left open where the match is weak. Expanded clones get a size class; other rows say once, few or many, or leave the size out.

>TRBD1|many|TRBV7-9|TRBJ2-2
TGTGCCAGCAGCCCCGACAGGGACGGAACCGGGGAGCTGTTTTTT
CASSPDRDGTGELFF
>NA|many|TRBV2|TRBJ1-6
TGTGCCACCTCCCTAGGAGACGGCTATAATTCACCCCTCCACTTT
CATSLGDGYNSPLHF
>TRBD2|NA|TRBV7-9|TRBJ2-5
TGTGCCAGCAGCTTAGGAAGCGGGAGGCCCCAGACCCAGTACTTC
CASSLGSGRPQTQYF
>TRBD1|few|TRBV6-5|TRBJ1-5
TGTGCCAGCAGTGCGCAGGGGGGGGATCAGCCCCAGCATTTT
CASSAQGGDQPQHF
>NA|NA|TRBV10-3|TRBJ2-7
TGTGCCATCAGTGAGACGAGGGCGGCCTACGAGCAGTACTTC
CAISETRAAYEQYF
>TRBD1|many|TRBV6-6|TRBJ1-5
TGTGCCAGCAGCCTACGGGACAGGGAAAACAATCAGCCCCAGCATTTT
CASSLRDRENNQPQHF
>NA|few|TRBV20-1|TRBJ1-6
TGCAGTGCTAGCGGGACGGGCTCCTATAATTCACCCCTCCACTTT
CSASGTGSYNSPLHF
>NA|once|TRBV10-2|TRBJ2-7
TGCGCCAGCAGTGGGTACTCTAGCTCCTACGGGCAGTACTTC
CASSGYSSSYGQYF
>NA|NA|TRBV7-9|TRBJ2-2
TGTGGCAGCAGCCTCCAACTAGCCCCCGGCGGGGAGCTGTTTTTT
CGSSLQLAPGGELFF
>TRBD1|NA|TRBV7-9|TRBJ1-3
TGTGCCAGCAGCTTCACAGGGGCTGGAAACACCATATATTTT
CASSFTGAGNTIYF
>NA|NA|TRBV12-3/TRBV12-4|TRBJ1-1
TGTGCCAGCAGTGACCGGACACAGAACACTGAAGCTTCCTTT
CASSDRTQNTEASF